These 16 T cell receptor beta chains were all obtained from the same sample, sequenced in a study of shared clonotypes between healthy human individuals. Sequencing was performed with immunoSEQ multiplex PCR; in TCRdb, only in-frame clones are kept and a portion is missing. This table holds a few hundred thousand clones, more than 95% found once. Sequences were obtained from naive CD4+ T cells sorted from blood. Subset reported: CD45RA+ positively selected. Every receptor here comes from a woman aged 30 to 39 in good health.

The V gene is TRBV28, the J gene TRBJ1-4, with a tentative D call TRBD1 (5 bases). The CDR3 spans 21 residues. CDR1 and CDR2 (germline): MDHEN, SYDVKM. V was shortened by 2 bases and J by 5 bases, with 30 bases between the two germline ends. The CDR3 DNA is TGTGCCAGCAGTTTAACCTGGGGAAAATCCCAGTCGAGACAGTCAAATGAAAAACTGTTTTTT. This codes for CASSLTWGKSQSRQSNEKLFF.

Here the CDR3 reads CASSQRDFLNEQFF. CDR3 DNA: TGTGCCAGCAGCCAAAGGGACTTTCTGAATGAGCAGTTCTTC. The chain employs TRBV28 and TRBJ2-1; perhaps TRBD2 as D (6 bases). CDR3 length: 14 residues. V gave up 6 bases and J gave up 7 bases, with 16 bases separating them. CDR1 is MDHEN, CDR2 SYDVKM, per germline.

The chain couples TRBV15 to TRBJ2-5, with D perhaps matching TRBD2 (6 bases). The closer fit of TRBJ2-7 to the DNA end suggests the J call may be wrong. Germline CDR1 is LNHNV and CDR2 is YYDKDF (reference sequence). This CDR3 is 15 amino acids long. The CDR3 region is CATSRDPGGLYEQYF. The CDR3 DNA sequence: TGTGCCACCAGCAGAGATCCCGGAGGGTTGTACGAGCAGTACTTC.

The rearrangement links TRBV29-1 to TRBJ2-6; 9 bases match TRBD2. Losses at the gene ends were 4 bases for V and 1 base for J; bases not matched to a gene: 5. Looked up from germline, CDR1 is SQVTM and CDR2 is ANQGSEA. This CDR3 spans 16 amino acids. In DNA form, the CDR3 reads TGCAGCGTTGTGTTCCTAGCGGGATCTGGGGCCAACGTCCTGACTTTC. Translating it yields CSVVFLAGSGANVLTF.

This clone has a single count. This chain connects TRBV5-1 to TRBJ2-2; possibly TRBD1 or TRBD2 for D (6 bases each). V lost 6 bases and J 6 bases, leaving 18 bases between the germline ends. This CDR3 contains 15 residues. Germline V lookup: CDR1 SGHRS, CDR2 YFSETQ. CDR3 protein: CASTLSGGNSGELFF. The CDR3 region has the DNA TGCGCCAGCACCCTCTCCGGGGGCAACTCCGGGGAGCTGTTTTTT.

Regarding this clone: In the same sample, other DNA sequences code for this CDR3. The chain couples TRBV28 to TRBJ2-2, with D unresolved. The CDR3 has 12 amino acids. Between the trimmed V and J ends, which lost 4 bases and 6 bases, there was a span of 6 bases. From germline, CDR1 is MDHEN and CDR2 SYDVKM. The CDR3 here is CASSSRPGELFF. The CDR3 coding sequence is TGTGCCAGCAGTTCCCGGCCCGGGGAGCTGTTTTTT.

The chain joins TRBV19 to TRBJ1-5; 8 nucleotides align to TRBD1. The trim removed 9 bases at V and 0 bases at J, leaving 10 bases unmatched. Looked up from germline, CDR1 is LNHDA and CDR2 is SQIVND (reference sequence). The CDR3 has 16 residues. The CDR3 here is CASVDRVGPSNQPQHF. The CDR3 bases are TGTGCCAGCGTGGACAGGGTGGGGCCTAGCAATCAGCCCCAGCATTTT.

The gene calls are TRBV6-1 and TRBJ2-5; 11 bases are shared with TRBD1. Germline lookup yields CDR1 MNHNS and CDR2 SASEGT. This CDR3 is built from 18 residues. V gave up 4 bases and J gave up 5 bases; unmatched junction bases: 15. CDR3 DNA: TGTGCCAGCAGTGGGACAGGGGGCTTGGCGGGAGGATGGGAGACCCAGTACTTC. This gives the protein CASSGTGGLAGGWETQYF.

This clone was seen just once. The J gene is TRBJ1-2, the V gene TRBV7-9; D not resolved. CDR1 is SEHNR and CDR2 is FQNEAQ in the germline V gene (reference sequence). The CDR3 is 13 amino acids. V lost 1 base to trimming and J lost 8 bases, with 11 bases between them. CDR3 region: CASSLEGLGGYTF. For the CDR3, the DNA is TGTGCCAGCAGCTTAGAGGGCCTCGGCGGCTACACCTTC.

CDR3: CASSATSSYNEQFF. The CDR3 coding sequence is TGTGCCAGCAGCGCAACTAGCAGCTACAATGAGCAGTTCTTC. The chain is built from TRBV9 and TRBJ2-1, with D possibly being TRBD2 (6 bases). The germline gives CDR1 SGDLS, CDR2 YYNGEE. The V and J ends lost 3 bases and 3 bases respectively, with 10 bases between them. The CDR3 length is 14 residues. The whole variable domain, remainder taken from reference TRBV9 and TRBJ2-1, is DSGVTQTPKHLITATGQRVTLRCSPRSGDLSVYWYQQSLDQGLQFLIQYYNGEERAKGNILERFSAQQFPDLHSELNLSSLELGDSALYFCASSATSSYNEQFFGPGTRLTVL.

The CDR3 DNA reads TGTGCCAGCTCATCCCAGGAGTTGGACCAGCCCCAGCATTTT. It codes for CASSSQELDQPQHF. The V gene is TRBV18, the J gene TRBJ1-5; no clear D gene. This CDR3 is built from 14 residues. Trimming shortened V by 5 bases and J by 7 bases, and 15 bases separated the two germline ends. Germline CDR1 KGHSH, CDR2 LQKENI.

V gene TRBV9 combines with J gene TRBJ1-2, with D possibly matching TRBD1 (6 bases). The V and J ends lost 3 bases and 8 bases respectively, with 23 bases between them. This CDR3 is built from 16 residues. From germline, CDR1 is SGDLS and CDR2 YYNGEE. The CDR3 region is CASSDRVSTTQDGYTF. The CDR3 nucleotides read TGTGCCAGCAGCGACAGGGTTTCCACCACCCAGGACGGCTACACCTTC.

The genes are TRBV5-1 and TRBJ2-2; D may be TRBD1 (6 bases). V lost 7 bases and J 4 bases, leaving 17 bases between the germline ends. The CDR3 has 15 amino acids. The germline V gene has CDR1 SGHRS and CDR2 YFSETQ. The CDR3 spells CASRPSSGATGELFF. In nucleotides, the CDR3 is TGCGCCAGCCGACCCTCTTCAGGGGCCACCGGGGAGCTGTTTTTT.

This clone has just one count. This rearrangement joins TRBV7-3 to TRBJ2-3; D is unresolved. V shed 3 bases and J shed 4 bases, with 8 bases lying between them. Germline loops: CDR1 SGHTA, CDR2 FQGTGA. The CDR3 totals 13 residues. CDR3 protein: CASSLSNADTQYF. DNA for the CDR3: TGTGCCAGCAGCTTGAGTAATGCAGATACGCAGTATTTT.

The chain employs TRBV10-3 and TRBJ2-3, with D hard to call. The length of the CDR3 is 15 residues. The germline V gene encodes CDR1 ENHRY and CDR2 SYGVKD. V gave up 8 bases and J gave up 4 bases, with 19 bases separating them. CDR3: CAIGKKRTRPDTQYF. For the CDR3, the DNA is TGTGCCATCGGTAAAAAGAGGACGAGGCCAGATACGCAGTATTTT.

The chain combines TRBV6-6 with TRBJ1-1, with 7 bases lining up with TRBD1. V dropped 7 bases and J dropped 10; count of bases not matched to a gene: 12. The CDR3 sequence is 13 residues long. In germline, CDR1 is MNHNY, CDR2 SVGAGI (reference sequence). CDR3 coding DNA: TGTGCCAGCAAGCAGGGGGGAAGGTCGATAGCTTTCTTT. As protein: CASKQGGRSIAFF.